This T cell receptor (beta chain) was sequenced during a study of T cell responses to AZD1222 COVID-19 vaccine. Sequencing was performed with immunoSEQ multiplex PCR; in TCRdb, only in-frame clones are kept and a portion is missing. The sample has approximately 82,000 clones, approximately 81% seen once; the top ten hold about an eighth. This material consisted of peripheral blood, taken on day 0 of AZD1222 vaccination. The receptor's source is an adult in good health.

CDR3 DNA sequence: TGTGCCAGCAGCCAAGGACTAGCGGGTCCAACAGATACGCAGTATTTT. Protein product: CASSQGLAGPTDTQYF. This chain joins TRBV3-1 (or the pseudogene TRBV3-2) and TRBJ2-3, with TRBD2 matching 10 bases. Losses at the gene ends were 1 base for V and 3 bases for J; bases not matched to a gene: 4. CDR3 length: 16 amino acids. Germline V gene data show CDR1 as LGHDT and CDR2 as YNNKEL (reference sequence).